These T cell receptor beta chains were read from a single sample in a study of persistence of HIV-infected CD4 T cells. TCRdb's table, derived via immunoSEQ multiplex PCR, lists solely in-frame clones and lacks some. Of tens of thousands of clones in the sample, around 75% were seen once. No antigens are known for them. Source: CD4+ T cells sorted from PBMCs after approximately 20-hour stimulation, taken from a patient who received antiretroviral therapy. These receptors were taken from an adult man with HIV who was CMV-seropositive. Both conserved end residues are part of each CDR3. A D gene is named only where the DNA matches it firmly. Not all rows give a size; the values are once, few, many and, for expanded clones, a class.

V,J,D,size,DNA,CDR3
TRBV29-1,TRBJ1-1,.,few,TGCAGCGTTGTAGCGAACACTGAAGCTTTCTTT,CSVVANTEAFF
TRBV6-4,TRBJ1-4,.,.,TGTGCCAGCAGTGATCAGGAAGGAAAACTGTTTTTT,CASSDQEGKLFF
TRBV28,TRBJ2-7,.,.,TGTGCCAGCAGTTTAACGGGGGGGACAGGGAACGAGCAGTACTTC,CASSLTGGTGNEQYF
TRBV5-1,TRBJ2-7,TRBD1,medium-sized,TGCGCCAGCAGCTCCTCCGGGACAGGGGATCGCGAGCAGTACTTC,CASSSSGTGDREQYF
TRBV30,TRBJ2-7,TRBD2,.,TGTGCCTGGAAAACAAGACTAGCTTCCTACGAGCAGTACTTC,CAWKTRLASYEQYF
TRBV19,TRBJ1-2,.,.,TGTGCCAGTAGTATAGTTAGCCCAGGTGGGACCGGCGGCTACACCTTC,CASSIVSPGGTGGYTF
TRBV12-3/TRBV12-4,TRBJ2-5,.,.,TGTGCCAGCAGGACCGGGGGATTAGAGACCCAGTACTTC,CASRTGGLETQYF
TRBV18,TRBJ2-7,.,.,TGTGCCAGCTCACCTGGACAATCGCTAACCTACGAGCAGTACTTC,CASSPGQSLTYEQYF
TRBV13,TRBJ1-2,.,.,TGTGCCAGCAGCATAACCGGACAGTTTGTTGGAGGCTACACCTTC,CASSITGQFVGGYTF
TRBV19,TRBJ1-1,.,.,TGTGCCAGTAGTTACCGGGACTACATGAACACTGAAGCTTTCTTT,CASSYRDYMNTEAFF
TRBV5-4,TRBJ2-3,TRBD2,.,TGTGCCAGCAGCCCTCCGACTAGCGGTCGCACAGATACGCAGTATTTT,CASSPPTSGRTDTQYF
TRBV5-6,TRBJ1-1,.,.,TGTGCCAGCAGCTTCTACGTTATTAGGGACACTGAAGCTTTCTTT,CASSFYVIRDTEAFF
TRBV5-7,TRBJ1-5,.,once,TGTGCCAGCAGACAGGTAACAGGTTGGCACGGGCCCCAGCATTTT,CASRQVTGWHGPQHF
TRBV27,TRBJ2-1,.,once,TGTGCCAGCAGTCAAAAACAGGGCTCCTACAATGAGCAGTTCTTC,CASSQKQGSYNEQFF
TRBV5-1,TRBJ1-1,.,once,TGCGCCAGCAGCTTCTCGGGTCCGGGAAACACTGAAGCTTTCTTT,CASSFSGPGNTEAFF
TRBV5-4,TRBJ1-1,.,.,TGTGCCAGCAGCCCCGGGCGGATGAACACTGAAGCTTTCTTT,CASSPGRMNTEAFF
TRBV5-5,TRBJ2-7,.,.,TGTGCCAGCAGCTTCGGACAGTTCTACGAGCAGTACTTC,CASSFGQFYEQYF
TRBV3-1/TRBV3-2,TRBJ1-2,.,.,TGTGCCAGCAGCCGAGAGGGTTCCTATGGCTACACCTTC,CASSREGSYGYTF
TRBV5-1,TRBJ1-4,.,once,TGCGCCAGCAGCTTGGGGACAGCAACTAATGAAAAACTGTTTTTT,CASSLGTATNEKLFF